Following are 13 T cell receptor beta chains from one sample sequenced in a study of cytomegalovirus exposure and HLA in healthy donors. 60 Vbeta and 13 Jbeta primers were used in PCR. The assay was immunoSEQ multiplex PCR, and TCRdb's table has in-frame clones only and misses some. This sample carries tens of thousands of clones, approximately 77% of them seen once, and the ten largest clones take approximately 3.7%. Sequenced: PBMCs. These receptors originate from a man under 40 in good health and CMV-seronegative.

The J gene is TRBJ2-7, the V gene TRBV10-2; 9 bases fit TRBD1. There are 15 residues in the CDR3. With 3 bases clipped from V and 4 bases from J, the junction kept 7 bases outside the gene matches. Germline CDR1 WSHSY, CDR2 SAAADI. This CDR3 is CASSDTGQGQYEQYF. The DNA for the CDR3 is TGCGCCAGCAGTGACACTGGACAGGGGCAATACGAGCAGTACTTC.

In regard to this clone: Distinct nucleotide sequences in the sample also encode this CDR3. The chain uses TRBV14 and TRBJ2-5, with TRBD1 matching over 7 bases. The length of the CDR3 is 14 residues. V gave up 1 base and J gave up 2 bases; unmatched junction bases: 1. CDR1 is SGHDN, CDR2 FVKESK, per germline. CDR3 in amino acids: CASSQATGQETQYF. CDR3 in DNA: TGTGCCAGCAGCCAAGCGACAGGGCAAGAGACCCAGTACTTC. The full variable domain, completed using reference TRBV14 and TRBJ2-5, is EAGVTQFPSHSVIEKGQTVTLRCDPISGHDNLYWYRRVMGKEIKFLLHFVKESKQDESGMPNNRFLAERTGGTYSTLKVQPAELEDSGVYFCASSQATGQETQYFGPGTRLLVL.

In DNA, the CDR3 is TGTGCCAGCAGCCCGGGACAGACTAGCACAGATACGCAGTATTTT. Its protein is CASSPGQTSTDTQYF. V gene TRBV11-3 combines with J gene TRBJ2-3; 7 nucleotides align to TRBD1. The CDR3 has 15 residues. After removal of 5 bases from V and 0 bases from J, the junction contained 5 bases not matched to a gene. The germline gives CDR1 SGHNT, CDR2 YENEEA. The full variable domain, its missing parts supplied by reference TRBV11-3 and TRBJ2-3, is EAGVVQSPRYKIIEKKQPVAFWCNPISGHNTLYWYLQNLGQGPELLIRYENEEAVDDSQLPKDRFSAERLKGVDSTLKIQPAELGDSAVYLCASSPGQTSTDTQYFGPGTRLTVL.

The chain uses TRBV28 and TRBJ2-7, with D possibly matching TRBD2 (5 bases). CDR1 is MDHEN and CDR2 is SYDVKM in the germline V gene. Trimming left V 7 bases short and J 0 bases short, with 7 bases between. The CDR3 is made up of 12 amino acids. The CDR3 nucleotides read TGTGCCAGCATGAGGGACTCCTACGAGCAGTACTTC. Its protein is CASMRDSYEQYF.

V is TRBV18 and J is TRBJ1-1; D not resolved. The CDR3 is 12 amino acids. CDR1 KGHSH and CDR2 LQKENI come from the germline V gene. Trimming removed 6 bases from V and 2 bases from J, with 7 bases in between. In DNA form, the CDR3 reads TGTGCCAGCTCCCCCACTAACACTGAAGCTTTCTTT. Amino acid sequence: CASSPTNTEAFF.

CDR3 bases: TGTGCCAGCAGCTACGACAGGGGGCCGGGTGGAAACACCATATATTTT. This gives the protein CASSYDRGPGGNTIYF. This sequence joins TRBV7-2 and TRBJ1-3, with TRBD1 matching over 10 bases. The junction had 6 bases not matched to a gene; V was cut back by 4 bases and J by 3 bases. From germline, CDR1 is SGHTA and CDR2 FQGNSA. The CDR3 loop spans 16 amino acids.

J is TRBJ1-1 and V is TRBV6-1; TRBD1 might be the D (5 bases). Trimming removed 0 bases from V and 1 base from J, with 12 bases in between. From germline, CDR1 is MNHNS and CDR2 SASEGT. The CDR3 is made up of 16 amino acids. The CDR3, as DNA: TGTGCCAGCAGTGAAGCTCGACAGATAAGGAACACTGAAGCTTTCTTT. Amino acid sequence: CASSEARQIRNTEAFF.

The gene calls are TRBV5-6 and TRBJ1-5, with 10 positions matching TRBD1. From germline, CDR1 is SGHDT and CDR2 YYEEEE. Trimming at V came to 1 base and at J to 6 bases, leaving 1 base not matched to a gene. The CDR3 extends over 14 amino acids. DNA for the CDR3: TGTGCCAGCAGCTTGCGGGACAGGGGTCAGCCCCAGCATTTT. Amino acids: CASSLRDRGQPQHF.

To note about this clone: A junction end diverges from the germline sequence, so it may reflect a read error. The CDR3 bases are TGTGCCGGCAGCTTAGCCCCCCGGGACATCTATGGCTACACCTTC. It yields the protein CAGSLAPRDIYGYTF. V and J are TRBV11-3 and TRBJ1-2; tentative D call: TRBD1 (6 bases). Germline lookup yields CDR1 SGHNT and CDR2 YENEEA. This CDR3 comprises 15 residues.

A note on this clone: A read error may produce the germline difference seen at one junction end. The chain employs TRBV7-6 and TRBJ1-2; the D gene is possibly TRBD1 (6 bases). CDR3 length: 16 residues. Germline V lookup: CDR1 SGHVS, CDR2 FNYEAQ. The CDR3 is CASSLGVLGANYGYTF. CDR3 DNA sequence: TGTGCCAGCAGTTTAGGTGTATTGGGGGCGAACTATGGCTACACCTTC.

The genes are TRBV7-2 and TRBJ2-3; D possibly corresponds to TRBD2 (5 bases). Trimming removed 7 bases from V and 2 bases from J, with 16 bases in between. Germline CDR1 is SGHTA and CDR2 is FQGNSA. The CDR3 has 15 amino acids. This chain's CDR3 is CASNHWEFDTDTQYF. The CDR3, as DNA: TGTGCCAGCAACCACTGGGAGTTCGACACAGATACGCAGTATTTT.

The rearrangement uses TRBV7-2 and TRBJ2-1, with D possibly TRBD2 on 5 matching bases. Germline loops: CDR1 SGHTA, CDR2 FQGNSA. This CDR3 spans 12 amino acids. Trimming removed 1 base from V and 8 bases from J, with 6 bases in between. The DNA for the CDR3 is TGTGCCAGCAGCTTAGGAGGGTATGAGCAGTTCTTC. It translates to CASSLGGYEQFF.

This clone came up a few times. This chain joins TRBV29-1 and TRBJ2-7; a weak D match, TRBD1 (6 bases). Germline values: CDR1 SQVTM, CDR2 ANQGSEA. V lost 5 bases, J lost 7 bases, and 15 bases lay in between. The CDR3 covers 12 residues. DNA for the CDR3: TGCAGCGTTTTTACAGGGTTGGGAGAGCAGTACTTC. Its translation is CSVFTGLGEQYF.